The sequence of this TCR beta chain was determined in a study of shared clonotypes between healthy human individuals. Only in-frame clones appear in the TCRdb table, and some are missing; sequencing was by immunoSEQ multiplex PCR. The sample lists around 2.1 million clones, approximately 94% occurring once. This CDR3 is built from 15 residues. After removal of 6 bases from V and 4 bases from J, the junction contained 2 bases not matched to a gene. CDR1 is LNHDA and CDR2 is SQIVND in the germline V gene (reference sequence). Notes on this clone: The same CDR3 arises from other DNA sequences in this sample as well.

Terminally differentiated effector memory CD45RA+ cells were excluded by CCR7 positive selection of CD45RO-negative cells. Every contributor of samples was a Caucasian grown-up residing in Nashville, Tennessee. The genes are TRBV19 and TRBJ2-1, with 14 bases fitting TRBD2. The clonotype originates from a man younger than 35 in good health. Some clones in this sample may be carry-over from other donors' samples. Sequencing was carried out using naive CD8+ T cells from PBMCs. The CDR3: CASSGTSGSYNEQFF. CDR3 bases: TGTGCCAGTAGCGGGACTAGCGGGAGTTACAATGAGCAGTTCTTC.